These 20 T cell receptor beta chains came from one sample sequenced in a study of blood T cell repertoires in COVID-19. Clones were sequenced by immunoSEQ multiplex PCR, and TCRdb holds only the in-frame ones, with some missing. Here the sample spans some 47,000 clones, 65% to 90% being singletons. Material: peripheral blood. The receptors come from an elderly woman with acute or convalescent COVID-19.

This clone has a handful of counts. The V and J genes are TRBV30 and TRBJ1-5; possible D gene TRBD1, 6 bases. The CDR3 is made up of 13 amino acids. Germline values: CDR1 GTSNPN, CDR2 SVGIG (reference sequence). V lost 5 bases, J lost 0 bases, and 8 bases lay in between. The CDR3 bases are TGTGCCTGGGGACAGTATAGCAATCAGCCCCAGCATTTT. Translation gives CAWGQYSNQPQHF.

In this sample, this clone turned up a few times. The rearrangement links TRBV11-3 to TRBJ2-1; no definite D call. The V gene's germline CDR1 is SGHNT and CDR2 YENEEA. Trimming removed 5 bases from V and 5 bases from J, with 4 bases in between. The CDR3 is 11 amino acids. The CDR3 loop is CASSQDNEQFF. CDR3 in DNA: TGTGCCAGCAGCCAGGACAATGAGCAGTTCTTC.

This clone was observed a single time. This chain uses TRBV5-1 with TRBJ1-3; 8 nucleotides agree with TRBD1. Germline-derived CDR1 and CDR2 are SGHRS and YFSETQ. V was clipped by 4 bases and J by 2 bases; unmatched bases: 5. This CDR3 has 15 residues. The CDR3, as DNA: TGCGCCAGCAGCCTTGGGGGACAGGCTGGAAACACCATATATTTT. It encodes CASSLGGQAGNTIYF.

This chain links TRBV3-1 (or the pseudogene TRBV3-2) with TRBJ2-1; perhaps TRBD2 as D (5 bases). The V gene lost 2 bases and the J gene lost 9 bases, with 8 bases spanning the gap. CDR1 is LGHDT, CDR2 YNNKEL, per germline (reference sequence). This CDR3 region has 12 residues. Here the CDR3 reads CASSQTRGEQFF. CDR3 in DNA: TGTGCCAGCAGCCAAACTAGAGGTGAGCAGTTCTTC.

This chain's CDR3 is CASSYGTEEKLFF. The CDR3, as DNA: TGTGCCAGCAGTTACGGGACAGAAGAAAAACTGTTTTTT. The V and J genes are TRBV6-2 or TRBV6-3 and TRBJ1-4; 7 bases line up with TRBD1. The ends lost 2 bases at V and 8 bases at J; junction bases unmatched: 2. This CDR3 has 13 residues. Germline CDR1 MNHEY, CDR2 SVGEGT.

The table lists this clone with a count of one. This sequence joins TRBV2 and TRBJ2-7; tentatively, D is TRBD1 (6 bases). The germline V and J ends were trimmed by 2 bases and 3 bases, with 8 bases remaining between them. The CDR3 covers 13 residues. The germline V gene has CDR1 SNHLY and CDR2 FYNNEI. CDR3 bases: TGTGCCAGCAGTGAAAGAGGGGGCTACGAGCAGTACTTC. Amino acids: CASSERGGYEQYF.

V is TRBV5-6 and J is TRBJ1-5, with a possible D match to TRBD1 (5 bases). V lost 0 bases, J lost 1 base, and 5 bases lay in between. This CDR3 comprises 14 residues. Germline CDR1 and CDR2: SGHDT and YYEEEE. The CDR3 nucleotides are TGTGCCAGCAGCTTGGGACAGAGCAATCAGCCCCAGCATTTT. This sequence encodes CASSLGQSNQPQHF.

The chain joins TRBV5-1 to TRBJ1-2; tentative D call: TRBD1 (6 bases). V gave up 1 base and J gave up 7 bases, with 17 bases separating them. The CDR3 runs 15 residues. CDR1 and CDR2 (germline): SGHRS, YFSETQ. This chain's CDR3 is CASSLTGNGVFGYTF. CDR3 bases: TGCGCCAGCAGCTTGACAGGGAACGGCGTCTTTGGCTACACCTTC.

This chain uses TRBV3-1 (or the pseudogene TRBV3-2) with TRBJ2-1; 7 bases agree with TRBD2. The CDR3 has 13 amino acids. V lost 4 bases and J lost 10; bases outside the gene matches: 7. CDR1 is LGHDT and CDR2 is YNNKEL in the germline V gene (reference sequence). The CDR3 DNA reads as TGTGCCAGCAGCCGACGAGCGGGGTCCGAGCAGTTCTTC. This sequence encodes CASSRRAGSEQFF.

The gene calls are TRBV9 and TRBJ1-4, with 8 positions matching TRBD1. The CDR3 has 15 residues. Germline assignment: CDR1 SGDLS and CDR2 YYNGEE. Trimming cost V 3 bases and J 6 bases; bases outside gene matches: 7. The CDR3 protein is CASSARQGIDEKLFF. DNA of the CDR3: TGTGCCAGCAGCGCCCGACAGGGGATAGATGAAAAACTGTTTTTT.

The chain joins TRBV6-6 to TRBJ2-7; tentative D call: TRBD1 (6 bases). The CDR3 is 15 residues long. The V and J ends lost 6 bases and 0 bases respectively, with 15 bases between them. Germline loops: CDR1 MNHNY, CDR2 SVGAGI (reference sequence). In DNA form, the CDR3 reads TGTGCCAGCAGATTTAACCGGGACACCTCCTACGAGCAGTACTTC. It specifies CASRFNRDTSYEQYF.

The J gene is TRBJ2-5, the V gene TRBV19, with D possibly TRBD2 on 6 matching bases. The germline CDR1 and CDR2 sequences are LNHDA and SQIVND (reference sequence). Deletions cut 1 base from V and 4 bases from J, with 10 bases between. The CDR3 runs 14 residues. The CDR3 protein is CASSIVVGGETQYF. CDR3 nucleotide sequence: TGTGCCAGTAGTATAGTGGTGGGGGGAGAGACCCAGTACTTC.

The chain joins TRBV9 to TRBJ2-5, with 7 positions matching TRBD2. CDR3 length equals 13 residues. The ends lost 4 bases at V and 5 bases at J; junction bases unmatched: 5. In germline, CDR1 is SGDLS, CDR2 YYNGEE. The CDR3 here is CASSPGGQETQYF. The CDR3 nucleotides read TGTGCCAGCAGCCCGGGAGGTCAGGAGACCCAGTACTTC.

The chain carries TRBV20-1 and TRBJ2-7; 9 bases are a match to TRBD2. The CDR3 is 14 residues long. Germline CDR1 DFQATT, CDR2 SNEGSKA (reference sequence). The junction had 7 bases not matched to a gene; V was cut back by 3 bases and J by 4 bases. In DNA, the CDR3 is TGCAGTGCTAGTCGGCGGGGGGGGACGTACGAGCAGTACTTC. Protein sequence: CSASRRGGTYEQYF.

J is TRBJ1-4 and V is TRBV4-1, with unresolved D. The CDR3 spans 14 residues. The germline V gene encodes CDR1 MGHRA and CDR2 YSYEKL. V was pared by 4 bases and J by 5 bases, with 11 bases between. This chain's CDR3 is CASSLVSLNEKLFF. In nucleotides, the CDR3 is TGCGCCAGCAGCCTCGTGTCTCTCAATGAAAAACTGTTTTTT.

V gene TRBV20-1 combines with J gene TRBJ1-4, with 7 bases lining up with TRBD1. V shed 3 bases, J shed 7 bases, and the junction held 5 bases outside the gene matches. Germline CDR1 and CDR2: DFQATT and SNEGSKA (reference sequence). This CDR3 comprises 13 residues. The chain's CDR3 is CSASRGQGEKLFF. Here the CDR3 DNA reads TGCAGTGCTAGTAGGGGGCAGGGTGAAAAACTGTTTTTT.

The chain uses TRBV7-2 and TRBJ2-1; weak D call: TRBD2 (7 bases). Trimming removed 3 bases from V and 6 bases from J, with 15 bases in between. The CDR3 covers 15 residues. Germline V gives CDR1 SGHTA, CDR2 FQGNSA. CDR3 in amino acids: CASSLEGGLSNEQFF. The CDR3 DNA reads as TGTGCCAGCAGCTTGGAGGGGGGGCTATCCAATGAGCAGTTCTTC.

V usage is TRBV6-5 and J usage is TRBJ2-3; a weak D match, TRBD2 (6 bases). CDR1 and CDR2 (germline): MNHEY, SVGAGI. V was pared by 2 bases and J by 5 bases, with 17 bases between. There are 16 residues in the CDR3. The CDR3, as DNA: TGTGCCAGCAGTTACGCGGGACTGCCTGGAGGAGATACGCAGTATTTT. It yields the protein CASSYAGLPGGDTQYF.

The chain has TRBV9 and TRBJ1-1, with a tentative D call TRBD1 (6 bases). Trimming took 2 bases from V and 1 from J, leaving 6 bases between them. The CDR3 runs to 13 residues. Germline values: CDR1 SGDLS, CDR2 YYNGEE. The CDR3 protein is CASSVRGNTEAFF. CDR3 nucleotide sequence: TGTGCCAGCAGCGTCAGGGGGAACACTGAAGCTTTCTTT.

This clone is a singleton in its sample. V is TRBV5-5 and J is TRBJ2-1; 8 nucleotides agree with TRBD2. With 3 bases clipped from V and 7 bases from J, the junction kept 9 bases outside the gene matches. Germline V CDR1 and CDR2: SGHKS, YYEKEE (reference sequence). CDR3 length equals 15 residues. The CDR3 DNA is TGTGCCAGCAGCTGGTGGGGGAGACTAGCGAATGAGCAGTTCTTC. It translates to CASSWWGRLANEQFF.